This T cell receptor (beta chain) emerged from a study of T cells in Graves' hyperthyroidism and ophthalmopathy. The investigators amplified TCR beta CDR3 regions from RNA transcripts. HTBI primers were used for first-round RT-PCR of the TCR CDR3. In TCRdb, the multiplex PCR reads were re-called with MiXCR into one record per CDR3 protein. The data contain about 640,000 distinct CDR3 sequences, roughly 15% of them singletons. This clonotype was seen at least ten times. This receptor was obtained from a woman in her 50s with Graves' ophthalmopathy. Sequencing was carried out using blood.

In DNA form, the CDR3 reads TGTGCCAGCAGCTTGGACAGGGAATGGGGCTACACCTTC. It codes for CASSLDREWGYTF. The chain links TRBV5-6 to TRBJ1-2, with a possible D match to TRBD1 (6 bases). V was trimmed by 0 bases and J by 8 bases, leaving 11 bases between them. This CDR3 has 13 amino acids. The germline gives CDR1 SGHDT, CDR2 YYEEEE. The variable domain in full, with the rest retrieved from reference TRBV5-6 and TRBJ1-2, is DAGVTQSPTHLIKTRGQQVTLRCSPKSGHDTVSWYQQALGQGPQFIFQYYEEEERQRGNFPDRFSGHQFPNYSSELNVNALLLGDSALYLCASSLDREWGYTFGSGTRLTVV.